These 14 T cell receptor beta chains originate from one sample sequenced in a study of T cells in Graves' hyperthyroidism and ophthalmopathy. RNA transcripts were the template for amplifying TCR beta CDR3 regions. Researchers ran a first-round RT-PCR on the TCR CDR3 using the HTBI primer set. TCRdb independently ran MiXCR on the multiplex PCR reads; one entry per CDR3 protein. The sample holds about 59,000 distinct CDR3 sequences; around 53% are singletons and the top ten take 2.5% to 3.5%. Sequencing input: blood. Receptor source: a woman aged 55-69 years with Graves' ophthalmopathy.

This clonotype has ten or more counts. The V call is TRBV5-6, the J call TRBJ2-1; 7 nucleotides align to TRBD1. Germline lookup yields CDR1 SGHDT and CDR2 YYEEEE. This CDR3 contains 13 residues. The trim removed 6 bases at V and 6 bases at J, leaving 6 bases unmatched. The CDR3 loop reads CASTFGQVNEQFF. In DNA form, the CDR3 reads TGTGCCAGCACCTTCGGACAGGTCAATGAGCAGTTCTTC. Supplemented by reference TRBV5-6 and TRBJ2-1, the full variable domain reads DAGVTQSPTHLIKTRGQQVTLRCSPKSGHDTVSWYQQALGQGPQFIFQYYEEEERQRGNFPDRFSGHQFPNYSSELNVNALLLGDSALYLCASTFGQVNEQFFGPGTRLTVL.

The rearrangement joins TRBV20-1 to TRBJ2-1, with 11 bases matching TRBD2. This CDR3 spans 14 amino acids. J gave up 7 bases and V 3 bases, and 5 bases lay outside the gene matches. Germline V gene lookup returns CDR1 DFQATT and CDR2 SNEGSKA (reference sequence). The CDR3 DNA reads TGCAGTGCTAGTAGCGGGAGGGGAGGGAATGAGCAGTTCTTC. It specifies CSASSGRGGNEQFF.

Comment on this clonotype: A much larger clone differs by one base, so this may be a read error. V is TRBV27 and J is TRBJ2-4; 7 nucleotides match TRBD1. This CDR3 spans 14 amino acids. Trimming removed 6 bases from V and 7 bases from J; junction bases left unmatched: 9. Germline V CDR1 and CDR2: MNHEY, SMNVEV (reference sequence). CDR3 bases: TGTGCCAGCAGCTTGACAGGGACGGGGAACATTCAGTACTTC. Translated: CASSLTGTGNIQYF.

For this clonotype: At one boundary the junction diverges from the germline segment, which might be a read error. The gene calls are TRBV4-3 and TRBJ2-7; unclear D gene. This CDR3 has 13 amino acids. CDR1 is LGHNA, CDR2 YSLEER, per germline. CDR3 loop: CACSQDCVYEQYF. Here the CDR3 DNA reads TGCGCCTGCAGCCAAGACTGTGTTTACGAGCAGTACTTC.

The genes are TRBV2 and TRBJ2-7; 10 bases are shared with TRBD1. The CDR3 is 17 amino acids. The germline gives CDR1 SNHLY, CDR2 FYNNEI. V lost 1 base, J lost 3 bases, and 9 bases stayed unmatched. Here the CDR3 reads CASSEGTGTGANYEQYF. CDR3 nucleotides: TGTGCCAGCAGTGAAGGGACTGGGACAGGGGCCAACTACGAGCAGTACTTC.

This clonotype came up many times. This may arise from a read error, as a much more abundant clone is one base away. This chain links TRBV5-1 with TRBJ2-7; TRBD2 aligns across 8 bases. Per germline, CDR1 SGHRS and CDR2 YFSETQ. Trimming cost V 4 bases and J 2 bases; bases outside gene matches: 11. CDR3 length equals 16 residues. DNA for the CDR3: TGCGCCAGCAGCGAGAACGATGTCGGGGGGGCCTACGAGCAGTACTTC. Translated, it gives CASSENDVGGAYEQYF.

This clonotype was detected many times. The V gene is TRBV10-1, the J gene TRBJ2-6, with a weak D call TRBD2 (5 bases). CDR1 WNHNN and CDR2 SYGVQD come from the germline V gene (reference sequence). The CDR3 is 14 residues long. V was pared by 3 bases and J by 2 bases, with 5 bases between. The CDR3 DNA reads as TGCGCCAGCAGTGACGGGGCTGGGGCCAACGTCCTGACTTTC. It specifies CASSDGAGANVLTF.

DNA for the CDR3: TGCGCCAGCAGTGAGGCGGGACAGGGGACACCGCCCTACGAGCAGTACTTC. It yields the protein CASSEAGQGTPPYEQYF. The V call is TRBV10-2, the J call TRBJ2-7, with 10 bases that match TRBD1. With 2 bases clipped from V and 2 bases from J, the junction kept 9 bases outside the gene matches. The CDR3 has 17 residues. Germline CDR1 reads WSHSY; CDR2 reads SAAADI.

The CDR3 DNA follows: TGTGCCAGCAGTTTAAGGGGCATGTACAATGAGCAGTTCTTC. Encoded protein: CASSLRGMYNEQFF. The chain uses TRBV12-3 or TRBV12-4 and TRBJ2-1, with TRBD1 as a possible D gene (5 bases). The CDR3 sequence is 14 residues long. Trimming cost V 2 bases and J 4 bases, with 9 bases left between them.

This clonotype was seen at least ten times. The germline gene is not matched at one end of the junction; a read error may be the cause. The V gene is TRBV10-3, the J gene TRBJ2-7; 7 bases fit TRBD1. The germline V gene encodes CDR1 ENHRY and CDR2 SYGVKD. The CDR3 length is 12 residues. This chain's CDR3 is CATGDSSYEQCF. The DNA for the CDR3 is TGTGCCACCGGGGACAGCTCCTACGAGCAGTGCTTC.

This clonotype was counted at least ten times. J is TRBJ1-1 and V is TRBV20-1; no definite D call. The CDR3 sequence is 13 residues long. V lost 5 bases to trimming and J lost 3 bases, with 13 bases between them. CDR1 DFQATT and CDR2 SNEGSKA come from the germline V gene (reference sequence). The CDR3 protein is CSAVTSRDTEAFF. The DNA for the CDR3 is TGCAGTGCTGTTACCAGCCGGGACACTGAAGCTTTCTTT.

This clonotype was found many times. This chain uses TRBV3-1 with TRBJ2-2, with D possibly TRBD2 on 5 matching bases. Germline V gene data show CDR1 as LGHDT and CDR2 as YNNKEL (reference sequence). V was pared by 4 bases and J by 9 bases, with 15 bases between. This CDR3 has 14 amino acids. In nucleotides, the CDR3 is TGTGCCAGCAGCCCTGGGAGCTGGGTAAGGGAGCTGTTTTTT. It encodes CASSPGSWVRELFF.

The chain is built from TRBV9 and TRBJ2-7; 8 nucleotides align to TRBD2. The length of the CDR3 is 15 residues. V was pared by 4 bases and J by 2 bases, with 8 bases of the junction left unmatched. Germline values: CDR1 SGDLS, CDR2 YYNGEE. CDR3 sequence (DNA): TGTGCCAGCAGCCCCCGGAGTAGCGGGACCTACGAGCAGTACTTC. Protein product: CASSPRSSGTYEQYF.

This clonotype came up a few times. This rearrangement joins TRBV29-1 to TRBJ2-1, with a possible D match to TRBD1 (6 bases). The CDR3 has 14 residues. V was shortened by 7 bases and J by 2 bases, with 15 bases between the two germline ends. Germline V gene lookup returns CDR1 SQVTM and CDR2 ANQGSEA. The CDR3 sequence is CSGIQGATYNEQFF. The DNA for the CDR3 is TGCAGCGGTATACAGGGAGCCACCTACAATGAGCAGTTCTTC.